These 20 T cell receptor beta chains were all obtained from the same sample, sequenced in a study of human thymus T cells (dated by TCRdb to the early 2020s). The library was produced with the immunoSEQ multiplex PCR assay. In its TCRdb copy, this immuneACCESS table keeps in-frame sequences only and misses some clones. Where compared with another copy, unresolved V genes explain less than half of these, and the others have no known cause. The sample table holds tens of thousands of clones, of which roughly 96% were seen once. The ten largest make up around 0.03% of the sample. Thymus tissue was collected as surgical resects that were removed during corrective cardiac surgery. The sample was thymus tissue. These TCRs come from a boy under two years old with a congenital heart defect but otherwise immunologically healthy.

V usage is TRBV9 and J usage is TRBJ2-3; TRBD2 aligns across 14 bases. The V gene end was trimmed by 2 bases and the J gene end by 6 bases; junction bases not matched to a gene: 2. The CDR3 is 15 amino acids. From germline, CDR1 is SGDLS and CDR2 YYNGEE. CDR3 in DNA: TGTGCCAGCAGCGTGACTAGCGGGGGGGAGGATACGCAGTATTTT. It translates to CASSVTSGGEDTQYF.

The chain couples TRBV4-1 to TRBJ1-2; TRBD1 is a possible D gene (5 bases). V lost 1 base, J lost 7 bases, and 13 bases lay in between. This CDR3 region has 14 residues. CDR1 is MGHRA and CDR2 is YSYEKL in the germline V gene. The CDR3 here is CASSQGRAVSGYTF. CDR3 coding DNA: TGCGCCAGCAGCCAAGGCAGGGCAGTTAGTGGCTACACCTTC.

This clone occurred a few times. The chain uses TRBV7-9 and TRBJ1-2; a weak D match, TRBD1 (5 bases). The CDR3 extends over 14 amino acids. Germline V CDR1 and CDR2: SEHNR, FQNEAQ (reference sequence). V was cut by 4 bases and J by 5 bases, with 14 bases left in between. The CDR3 spells CASSWDPLGYGYTF. In DNA form, the CDR3 reads TGTGCCAGCAGCTGGGACCCTCTGGGGTATGGCTACACCTTC. The full variable domain, completed using reference TRBV7-9 and TRBJ1-2, is DTGVSQNPRHKITKRGQNVTFRCDPISEHNRLYWYRQTLGQGPEFLTYFQNEAQLEKSRLLSDRFSAERPKGSFSTLEIQRTEQGDSAMYLCASSWDPLGYGYTFGSGTRLTVV.

The V call is TRBV4-3, the J call TRBJ2-5; 8 bases line up with TRBD1. Germline values: CDR1 LGHNA, CDR2 YSLEER. This CDR3 contains 20 residues. The J segment lost 2 bases and the V segment lost 0 bases, leaving 17 bases of the junction unmatched. The CDR3 region is CASSQDTRTGLLRRQETQYF. The DNA for the CDR3 is TGCGCCAGCAGCCAAGATACAAGGACAGGGCTTCTCAGGCGGCAAGAGACCCAGTACTTC.

This sequence joins TRBV5-6 and TRBJ2-5; 7 nucleotides align to TRBD2. CDR1 is SGHDT, CDR2 YYEEEE, per germline. V shed 3 bases and J 0 bases; nucleotides not matched to a gene: 5. The CDR3 is 15 residues long. CDR3 DNA: TGTGCCAGCAGCTGCCTGGGGGGGGACCAAGAGACCCAGTACTTC. The encoded protein is CASSCLGGDQETQYF.

The rearrangement joins TRBV5-1 to TRBJ1-2, with 8 bases matching TRBD1. Germline V gene data show CDR1 as SGHRS and CDR2 as YFSETQ. The CDR3 contains 15 residues. V shed 0 bases, J shed 5 bases, and the junction held 6 bases outside the gene matches. The CDR3 region has the DNA TGCGCCAGCAGCTTGGTTGAGACAGGGGCGTATGGCTACACCTTC. Translated, it gives CASSLVETGAYGYTF.

This chain joins TRBV19 and TRBJ2-3; 9 bases fit TRBD2. V was pared by 6 bases and J by 1 base, with 20 bases of the junction left unmatched. This CDR3 has 20 residues. Germline CDR1 reads LNHDA; CDR2 reads SQIVND (reference sequence). CDR3 DNA sequence: TGTGCCAGTAGCAGAAGGGCCGGGACTAGCCCCCTCAATCGCACAGATACGCAGTATTTT. Amino acids: CASSRRAGTSPLNRTDTQYF.

V and J are TRBV25-1 and TRBJ2-2; D remains unclear. The CDR3 is 16 amino acids. Germline V lookup: CDR1 MGHDK, CDR2 SYGVNS. Trimming shortened V by 3 bases and J by 4 bases, and 15 bases separated the two germline ends. CDR3 residues: CASSEGQDKGTGELFF. The CDR3 DNA reads as TGTGCCAGCAGTGAGGGTCAAGATAAGGGCACCGGGGAGCTGTTTTTT.

The chain is built from TRBV7-9 and TRBJ1-2; possible D gene TRBD1, 5 bases. This CDR3 is built from 13 residues. Trimming left V 3 bases short and J 3 bases short, with 8 bases between. Germline loops: CDR1 SEHNR, CDR2 FQNEAQ (reference sequence). DNA for the CDR3: TGTGCCAGCAGCTTGGGGCAGGACTATGGCTACACCTTC. Protein sequence: CASSLGQDYGYTF.

The chain couples TRBV5-5 to TRBJ1-2; D unclear. The ends were cut back, 0 bases at V and 2 bases at J, with 14 bases in the middle. This CDR3 is built from 16 residues. CDR1 and CDR2 from the germline V gene are SGHKS and YYEKEE (reference sequence). CDR3 protein: CASSLGDRNLNYGYTF. As DNA, the CDR3 is TGTGCCAGCAGCTTGGGCGATAGAAACCTCAACTATGGCTACACCTTC. Supplemented by reference TRBV5-5 and TRBJ1-2, the full variable domain reads DAGVTQSPTHLIKTRGQQVTLRCSPISGHKSVSWYQQVLGQGPQFIFQYYEKEERGRGNFPDRFSARQFPNYSSELNVNALLLGDSALYLCASSLGDRNLNYGYTFGSGTRLTVV.

The chain joins TRBV5-6 to TRBJ2-7; the D gene is possibly TRBD2 (6 bases). Germline-derived CDR1 and CDR2 are SGHDT and YYEEEE. The CDR3 totals 15 residues. Deletions cut 5 bases from V and 0 bases from J, with 15 bases between. DNA for the CDR3: TGTGCCAGCAGAGCTCGGGCGGGAACCTCCTACGAGCAGTACTTC. It yields the protein CASRARAGTSYEQYF.

The chain employs TRBV15 and TRBJ1-2, with D possibly TRBD1 on 6 matching bases. The germline gives CDR1 LNHNV, CDR2 YYDKDF (reference sequence). The CDR3 is 18 residues long. V was pared by 1 base and J by 2 bases, with 20 bases between. The CDR3 here is CATSRVSFDVDSNYGYTF. The CDR3 DNA reads as TGTGCCACCAGCAGAGTTAGTTTTGACGTGGACAGCAACTATGGCTACACCTTC.

The V call is TRBV19, the J call TRBJ2-7, with TRBD2 matching 11 bases. This CDR3 is built from 15 residues. Germline values: CDR1 LNHDA, CDR2 SQIVND (reference sequence). V trimming: 3 bases; J trimming: 3 bases; junction bases outside the gene matches: 4. As DNA, the CDR3 is TGTGCCAGTAGTATTAGACTAGCGGGGCTCTACGAGCAGTACTTC. Protein product: CASSIRLAGLYEQYF.

J is TRBJ1-3 and V is TRBV4-3; D call uncertain. Germline CDR1 is LGHNA and CDR2 is YSLEER. This CDR3 contains 16 residues. V lost 0 bases and J 0 bases, leaving 9 bases between the germline ends. CDR3 in amino acids: CASSQEAGLSGNTIYF. Written as DNA, the CDR3 is TGCGCCAGCAGCCAAGAGGCAGGCCTCTCTGGAAACACCATATATTTT.

CDR3 residues: CASRPPLGRQFF. The CDR3 bases are TGTGCCAGCAGACCCCCTCTAGGTCGGCAGTTCTTC. V gene TRBV6-5 combines with J gene TRBJ2-1; D is ambiguous. CDR3 length: 12 residues. V lost 6 bases and J lost 12, with 15 bases in between. Germline CDR1 is MNHEY and CDR2 is SVGAGI.

The gene calls are TRBV30 and TRBJ1-4; D is unclear. The CDR3 extends over 16 amino acids. V was pared by 1 base and J by 0 bases, with 12 bases between. Per germline, CDR1 GTSNPN and CDR2 SVGIG (reference sequence). This CDR3 reads CAWSARRLPTNEKLFF. CDR3 nucleotides: TGTGCCTGGAGTGCACGACGACTCCCAACTAATGAAAAACTGTTTTTT.

This chain uses TRBV30 with TRBJ2-2; no clear D. Germline V gene sequence: CDR1 GTSNPN, CDR2 SVGIG (reference sequence). The CDR3 contains 13 residues. The germline V and J ends were trimmed by 3 bases and 0 bases, with 5 bases remaining between them. The CDR3 sequence is CAWSAPNTGELFF. The CDR3 DNA reads as TGTGCCTGGAGCGCGCCGAACACCGGGGAGCTGTTTTTT.

V usage is TRBV7-8 and J usage is TRBJ2-7; D gene ambiguous. Trimming cost V 5 bases and J 3 bases, with 20 bases left between them. The CDR3 is 16 residues long. The germline CDR1 and CDR2 sequences are SGHVS and FQNEAQ. CDR3 in DNA: TGTGCCAGCAGCCGGGCGTCGAACGGGCGATGCTACGAGCAGTACTTC. It translates to CASSRASNGRCYEQYF.

This chain links TRBV29-1 with TRBJ2-1; D might be TRBD2 (5 bases). The CDR3 runs to 13 residues. Trimming removed 3 bases at V and 4 bases at J, with 10 bases between. Germline V CDR1 and CDR2: SQVTM, ANQGSEA. CDR3 bases: TGCAGCGTTGAGGACTGGAGATACAATGAGCAGTTCTTC. This codes for CSVEDWRYNEQFF.

This rearrangement joins TRBV6-5 to TRBJ1-2, with TRBD1 matching over 8 bases. Germline CDR1 MNHEY, CDR2 SVGAGI. CDR3 length: 15 amino acids. The V gene end was trimmed by 8 bases and the J gene end by 5 bases; junction bases not matched to a gene: 13. The chain's CDR3 is CASYPKGGQAYGYTF. The DNA for the CDR3 is TGTGCCAGCTACCCCAAGGGGGGACAGGCGTATGGCTACACCTTC.